A single sample is the source of the 26 T cell receptor beta chains below, sequenced in a study of control samples from healthy donors and cancer patients (TCRdb year 2020). Libraries came from the immunoSEQ multiplex PCR assay. Drawn from immuneACCESS, this table holds only the in-frame rearrangements with V and J called that TCRdb kept. Clones are partly lost; checked studies trace under half to an unresolved V gene and leave the rest unexplained. This sample holds over 150,000 clones; about 93% were observed only once. Jointly, the top ten make up more than 1.1% of the sample. Sample: blood. The source is a man aged 18 to 35 in good health.

V and J are TRBV7-3 and TRBJ2-1, with TRBD2 identical over 9 bases. The junction had 7 bases not matched to a gene; V was cut back by 5 bases and J by 8 bases. CDR1 is SGHTA, CDR2 FQGTGA, per germline. The CDR3 has 14 residues. CDR3 protein: CASSAGGGADEQFF. Written as DNA, the CDR3 is TGTGCCAGCAGCGCCGGCGGGGGGGCTGATGAGCAGTTCTTC.

This rearrangement joins TRBV3-1 (or the pseudogene TRBV3-2) to TRBJ1-1, with 7 nucleotides matching TRBD1. Germline V lookup: CDR1 LGHDT, CDR2 YNNKEL (reference sequence). The CDR3 contains 15 residues. The ends lost 1 base at V and 4 bases at J; junction bases unmatched: 6. The CDR3 spells CASSQGFGTVTEAFF. The DNA of the CDR3 is TGTGCCAGCAGCCAAGGGTTCGGGACAGTCACTGAAGCTTTCTTT.

The genes are TRBV20-1 and TRBJ2-1; TRBD2 aligns across 8 bases. The V and J ends lost 3 bases and 2 bases, in that order; junction bases with no gene match: 9. The CDR3 runs 16 residues. The germline V gene has CDR1 DFQATT and CDR2 SNEGSKA (reference sequence). The CDR3 nucleotides are TGCAGTGCTAGTAGCCGCGGGGGGCGAACCTACAATGAGCAGTTCTTC. This codes for CSASSRGGRTYNEQFF.

The gene calls are TRBV2 and TRBJ1-4; the match to TRBD1 covers 8 bases. CDR3 size: 14 residues. With V trimmed by 5 bases and J by 12 bases, 11 bases remained unmatched. The V gene's germline CDR1 is SNHLY and CDR2 FYNNEI. The CDR3 region has the DNA TGTGCCAGCAGTCTGGGGACAGGTTTTTCGGAACTGTTTTTT. It is translated as CASSLGTGFSELFF.

J is TRBJ1-4 and V is TRBV11-2, with TRBD1 matching 9 bases. The CDR3 runs 16 residues. The V gene end was trimmed by 5 bases and the J gene end by 3 bases; junction bases not matched to a gene: 7. CDR1 and CDR2 from the germline V gene are SGHAT and FQNNGV. DNA of the CDR3: TGTGCCAGCAGCCCGGGACAGGGATGGGCTAATGAAAAACTGTTTTTT. This gives the protein CASSPGQGWANEKLFF.

The count of this clone is one. The same CDR3 is also encoded by other DNA sequences in this sample. In nucleotides, the CDR3 is TGTGCCAGCTCACCACAAGGGGGCGAGCAGTACTTC. Amino acid sequence: CASSPQGGEQYF. The chain carries TRBV18 and TRBJ2-7; maybe TRBD1 (6 bases). Trimming removed 1 base from V and 6 bases from J, with 7 bases in between. Germline lookup yields CDR1 KGHSH and CDR2 LQKENI. The CDR3 sequence is 12 residues long.

Here the CDR3 reads CASSLSPGYTDTQYF. CDR3 in DNA: TGCGCCAGCAGCTTGTCACCGGGGTACACAGATACGCAGTATTTT. This sequence joins TRBV5-1 and TRBJ2-3, with D perhaps matching TRBD2 (5 bases). Germline loops: CDR1 SGHRS, CDR2 YFSETQ. Trimming pared 1 base from V and 2 bases from J, leaving 11 bases between. CDR3 size: 15 residues. The variable domain in full, completed from reference TRBV5-1 and TRBJ2-3, reads KAGVTQTPRYLIKTRGQQVTLSCSPISGHRSVSWYQQTPGQGLQFLFEYFSETQRNKGNFPGRFSGRQFSNSRSEMNVSTLELGDSALYLCASSLSPGYTDTQYFGPGTRLTVL.

This clone occurred once. The chain is built from TRBV5-4 and TRBJ2-5; 7 nucleotides match TRBD1. CDR1 is SGHNT and CDR2 is YYREEE in the germline V gene (reference sequence). The CDR3 is made up of 15 amino acids. Trimming at V came to 4 bases and at J to 5 bases, leaving 11 bases not matched to a gene. CDR3 sequence (DNA): TGTGCCAGCAGCGGTACAGGGGTCTTCGGCGAGACCCAGTACTTC. Translated, it gives CASSGTGVFGETQYF.

This clone was counted once. The chain is built from TRBV6-5 and TRBJ1-2; 8 bases fit TRBD1. The germline V gene has CDR1 MNHEY and CDR2 SVGAGI. The CDR3 has 15 amino acids. Losses at the gene ends were 6 bases for V and 1 base for J; bases not matched to a gene: 7. The CDR3 sequence: CASRPTGGVNYGYTF. In DNA form, the CDR3 reads TGTGCCAGCAGGCCCACAGGGGGGGTTAACTATGGCTACACCTTC.

This chain joins TRBV5-1 and TRBJ2-1; unclear D gene. This CDR3 comprises 15 residues. Germline V lookup: CDR1 SGHRS, CDR2 YFSETQ. The germline V and J ends were trimmed by 6 bases and 5 bases, with 18 bases remaining between them. CDR3 in DNA: TGCGCCAGCAACCCTCTAGGAAGAGTAAACAATGAGCAGTTCTTC. Translation: CASNPLGRVNNEQFF.

The chain is built from TRBV7-2 and TRBJ2-1; 9 bases are a match to TRBD2. V was pared by 0 bases and J by 8 bases, with 11 bases of the junction left unmatched. The CDR3 totals 17 residues. CDR1 and CDR2 from the germline V gene are SGHTA and FQGNSA. In nucleotides, the CDR3 is TGTGCCAGCAGCTTAGCCGCCGGGACTAGCCAAGGTCATGAGCAGTTCTTC. Translating gives CASSLAAGTSQGHEQFF.

The rearrangement links TRBV24-1 to TRBJ2-2; D is possibly TRBD1 (5 bases). Germline CDR1 is KGHDR and CDR2 is SFDVKD. The V end was cut by 2 bases, the J end by 6 bases, with 6 bases between. The CDR3 loop spans 13 amino acids. As DNA, the CDR3 is TGTGCCACCAGTGATTGGGGCCCCGGGGAGCTGTTTTTT. Residues: CATSDWGPGELFF.

The chain carries TRBV19 and TRBJ1-4, with TRBD1 matching 9 bases. This CDR3 region has 14 residues. Unmatched junction bases numbered 4, after V lost 4 bases and J lost 7 bases. Germline CDR1 and CDR2: LNHDA and SQIVND (reference sequence). The DNA for the CDR3 is TGTGCCAGTAGTAGGGGACAGGGAGGTGAAAAACTGTTTTTT. Protein product: CASSRGQGGEKLFF.

This clone was observed once. The chain has TRBV27 and TRBJ1-6, with D tentatively TRBD1 (5 bases). Trimming cost V 4 bases and J 9 bases, with 10 bases left between them. CDR1 is MNHEY, CDR2 SMNVEV, per germline (reference sequence). The CDR3 is made up of 13 amino acids. This CDR3 is CASSYRSRSPLHF. CDR3 in DNA: TGTGCCAGCAGTTACAGGAGCCGTTCACCCCTCCACTTT.

The V gene is TRBV6-5, the J gene TRBJ2-1, with D perhaps assigned TRBD1 or TRBD2 (6 bases each). Germline V gives CDR1 MNHEY, CDR2 SVGAGI. The CDR3 sequence is 12 residues long. Trimming took off 8 bases at V and 2 bases at J, with 7 bases between the two ends. The CDR3 is CASGGPYNEQFF. The DNA for the CDR3 is TGTGCCAGCGGGGGGCCCTACAATGAGCAGTTCTTC.

This chain connects TRBV5-1 to TRBJ2-6; perhaps TRBD2 as D (6 bases). Germline CDR1 is SGHRS and CDR2 is YFSETQ. V was pared by 7 bases and J by 0 bases, with 11 bases between. The CDR3 runs to 15 residues. In nucleotides, the CDR3 is TGCGCCAGCGGTGGCGGGGCCTCTGGGGCCAACGTCCTGACTTTC. Its translation: CASGGGASGANVLTF.

The V and J genes are TRBV6-5 and TRBJ1-6; the D gene is possibly TRBD1 (6 bases). The CDR3 consists of 12 residues. CDR1 and CDR2 (germline): MNHEY, SVGAGI. The V and J ends lost 11 bases and 3 bases respectively, with 8 bases between them. The CDR3 here is CAGGHYNSPLHF. The CDR3 region has the DNA TGTGCCGGGGGACACTATAATTCACCCCTCCACTTT.

Details on this clone: Different DNA sequences within this sample yield the same CDR3. The rearrangement joins TRBV6-6 to TRBJ2-1; 7 positions match TRBD1. Germline assignment: CDR1 MNHNY and CDR2 SVGAGI (reference sequence). The CDR3 has 15 residues. V lost 0 bases, J lost 2 bases, and 1 base stayed unmatched. CDR3 in amino acids: CASSYSGTAYNEQFF. In DNA, the CDR3 is TGTGCCAGCAGTTACTCTGGGACAGCCTACAATGAGCAGTTCTTC.

The rearrangement uses TRBV5-1 and TRBJ2-3; D is unclear. This CDR3 contains 17 residues. Trimming cost V 4 bases and J 0 bases, with 18 bases left between them. From germline, CDR1 is SGHRS and CDR2 YFSETQ. In nucleotides, the CDR3 is TGCGCCAGCAGCCCTCCCCTCGGCGGTATAAGCACAGATACGCAGTATTTT. Protein sequence: CASSPPLGGISTDTQYF.

V is TRBV3-1 (or the pseudogene TRBV3-2) and J is TRBJ2-7; 12 bases line up with TRBD2. Germline V CDR1 and CDR2: LGHDT, YNNKEL (reference sequence). The CDR3 sequence is 16 residues long. V lost 4 bases, J lost 3 bases, and 7 bases stayed unmatched. The DNA for the CDR3 is TGTGCCAGCAGCCCGAGACTAGCGGGGGCCTTCTACGAGCAGTACTTC. Its translation is CASSPRLAGAFYEQYF.

The gene calls are TRBV3-1 (or the pseudogene TRBV3-2) and TRBJ1-2; D not certain. The V gene lost 2 bases and the J gene lost 4 bases, with 14 bases spanning the gap. CDR3 length: 15 amino acids. Germline CDR1 is LGHDT and CDR2 is YNNKEL (reference sequence). The CDR3 loop is CASSQYLGPGYGYTF. The CDR3 DNA reads as TGTGCCAGCAGCCAATATCTTGGGCCCGGCTATGGCTACACCTTC.

CDR3 nucleotides: TGTGCCAGTACCAAGACAGGCCACATGAACACTGAAGCTTTCTTT. Protein: CASTKTGHMNTEAFF. The V gene is TRBV19, the J gene TRBJ1-1, with D possibly matching TRBD1 (6 bases). The CDR3 has 15 amino acids. In germline, CDR1 is LNHDA, CDR2 SQIVND (reference sequence). V was trimmed by 7 bases and J by 0 bases, leaving 15 bases between them.

The chain combines TRBV19 with TRBJ1-2; 12 nucleotides line up with TRBD1. The V and J ends lost 3 bases and 2 bases, in that order; junction bases with no gene match: 7. The CDR3 extends over 17 amino acids. Per the germline V gene, CDR1 is LNHDA and CDR2 is SQIVND (reference sequence). The CDR3 bases are TGTGCCAGTAGTATCGGCCCTGGGACAGGGGGCAACTATGGCTACACCTTC. Translated: CASSIGPGTGGNYGYTF.

The V call is TRBV5-1, the J call TRBJ2-5; D is perhaps TRBD2 (6 bases). Germline V gene data show CDR1 as SGHRS and CDR2 as YFSETQ. Trimming took 2 bases from V and 5 from J, leaving 22 bases between them. The CDR3 is 17 residues long. CDR3 in amino acids: CASSFARGGLLLETQYF. The DNA of the CDR3 is TGCGCCAGCAGCTTCGCACGTGGGGGACTCTTACTTGAGACCCAGTACTTC. Full variable domain (missing parts from reference TRBV5-1 and TRBJ2-5): KAGVTQTPRYLIKTRGQQVTLSCSPISGHRSVSWYQQTPGQGLQFLFEYFSETQRNKGNFPGRFSGRQFSNSRSEMNVSTLELGDSALYLCASSFARGGLLLETQYFGPGTRLLVL.

This chain links TRBV5-1 with TRBJ2-7; TRBD1 is a possible D gene (6 bases). The CDR3 sequence is 14 residues long. Germline CDR1 is SGHRS and CDR2 is YFSETQ. Trimming left V 0 bases short and J 2 bases short, with 9 bases between. DNA for the CDR3: TGCGCCAGCAGCTTGGAACAGGGTCCCTACGAGCAGTACTTC. It codes for CASSLEQGPYEQYF.

V gene TRBV18 combines with J gene TRBJ2-2, with 9 bases identical to TRBD1. Trimming took 3 bases from V and 5 from J; bases not matched to a gene: 4. In germline, CDR1 is KGHSH, CDR2 LQKENI. CDR3 length equals 15 residues. This CDR3 reads CASSPGQGETGELFF. CDR3 coding DNA: TGTGCCAGCTCACCGGGACAGGGAGAGACCGGGGAGCTGTTTTTT. The full variable domain, with the rest looked up from reference TRBV18 and TRBJ2-2, is NAGVMQNPRHLVRRRGQEARLRCSPMKGHSHVYWYRQLPEEGLKFMVYLQKENIIDESGMPKERFSAEFPKEGPSILRIQQVVRGDSAAYFCASSPGQGETGELFFGEGSRLTVL.